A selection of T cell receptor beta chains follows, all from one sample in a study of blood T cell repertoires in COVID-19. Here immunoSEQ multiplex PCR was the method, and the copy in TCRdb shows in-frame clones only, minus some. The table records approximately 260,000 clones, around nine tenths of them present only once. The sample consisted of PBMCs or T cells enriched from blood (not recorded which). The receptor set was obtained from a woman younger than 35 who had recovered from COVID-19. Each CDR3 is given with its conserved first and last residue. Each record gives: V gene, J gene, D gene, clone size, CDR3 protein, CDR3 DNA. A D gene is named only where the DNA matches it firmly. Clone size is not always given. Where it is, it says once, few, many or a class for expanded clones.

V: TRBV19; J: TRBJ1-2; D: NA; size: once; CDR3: CASRRTENYGYTF; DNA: TGTGCCAGTAGGCGGACAGAAAACTATGGCTACACCTTC
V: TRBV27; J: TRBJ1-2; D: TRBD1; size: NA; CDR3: CASSQSRQGPYGYTF; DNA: TGTGCCAGCAGTCAGTCCCGACAGGGACCCTATGGCTACACCTTC
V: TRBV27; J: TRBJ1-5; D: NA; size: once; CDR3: CASSLSGRIQADQPQHF; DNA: TGTGCCAGCAGTTTATCGGGGAGGATCCAGGCGGATCAGCCCCAGCATTTT
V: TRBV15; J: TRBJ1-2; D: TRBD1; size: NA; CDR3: CATSRAGTGLVGYTF; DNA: TGTGCCACCAGCAGAGCCGGGACAGGGCTGGTTGGCTACACCTTC
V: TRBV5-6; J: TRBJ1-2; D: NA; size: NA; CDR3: CASSRPGGARSYGYTF; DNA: TGTGCCAGCAGCCGCCCGGGGGGGGCACGGAGCTATGGCTACACCTTC
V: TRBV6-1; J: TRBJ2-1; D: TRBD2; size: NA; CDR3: CASSELGAGGYNEQFF; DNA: TGTGCCAGCAGTGAACTTGGAGCGGGAGGATACAATGAGCAGTTCTTC
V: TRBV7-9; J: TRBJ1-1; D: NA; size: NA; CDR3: CASSSLTEAEAFF; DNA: TGTGCCAGCAGCTCGCTCACGGAGGCCGAAGCTTTCTTT
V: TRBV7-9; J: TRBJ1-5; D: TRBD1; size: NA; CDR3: CASSPGTGIGRQPQHF; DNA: TGTGCCAGCAGCCCCGGGACAGGAATAGGCCGTCAGCCCCAGCATTTT
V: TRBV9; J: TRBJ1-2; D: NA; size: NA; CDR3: CASGDSSNYGYTF; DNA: TGTGCCAGCGGTGACTCCTCTAACTATGGCTACACCTTC
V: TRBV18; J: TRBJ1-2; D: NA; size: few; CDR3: CASSPTTGLGGYGYTF; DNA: TGTGCCAGCTCACCCACCACGGGTTTAGGCGGCTATGGCTACACCTTC
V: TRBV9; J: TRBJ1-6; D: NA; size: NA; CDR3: CASSEGQGSTPLHF; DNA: TGTGCCAGCAGCGAGGGGCAGGGTTCGACACCCCTCCACTTT
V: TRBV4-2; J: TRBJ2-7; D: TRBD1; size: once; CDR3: CASSQAQGQGGYEQYF; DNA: TGTGCCAGCAGCCAAGCCCAGGGACAGGGCGGATACGAGCAGTACTTC
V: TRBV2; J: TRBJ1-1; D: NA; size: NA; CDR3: CASIVVGTEAFF; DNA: TGTGCCAGCATTGTAGTTGGCACTGAAGCTTTCTTT
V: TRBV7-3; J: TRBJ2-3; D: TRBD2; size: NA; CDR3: CASSPGTSGSTDTQYF; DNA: TGTGCCAGCAGCCCCGGGACTAGCGGTAGCACAGATACGCAGTATTTT
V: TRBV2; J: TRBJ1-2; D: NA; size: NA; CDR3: CASSGLRPGFAYGYTF; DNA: TGTGCCAGCAGTGGATTGAGACCAGGGTTTGCCTATGGCTACACCTTC
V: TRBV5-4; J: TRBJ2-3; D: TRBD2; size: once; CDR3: CASSPGGGTDTQYF; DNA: TGTGCCAGCAGCCCGGGGGGGGGCACAGATACGCAGTATTTT
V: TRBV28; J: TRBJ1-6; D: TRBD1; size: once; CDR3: CASSPPMGGQDNSPLHF; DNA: TGTGCCAGCAGTCCCCCTATGGGGGGACAGGATAATTCACCCCTCCACTTT
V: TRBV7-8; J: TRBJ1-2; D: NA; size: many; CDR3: CASSLVWAPQNGYTF; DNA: TGTGCCAGCAGCTTAGTCTGGGCTCCTCAGAATGGCTACACCTTC
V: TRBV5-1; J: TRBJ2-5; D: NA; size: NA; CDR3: CASSLVRDLAETQYF; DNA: TGCGCCAGCAGCTTGGTCCGGGACTTGGCGGAGACCCAGTACTTC
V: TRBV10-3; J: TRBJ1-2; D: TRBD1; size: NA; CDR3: CAISPLAQGARGYTF; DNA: TGTGCCATCAGTCCCCTGGCGCAGGGGGCCCGAGGCTACACCTTC
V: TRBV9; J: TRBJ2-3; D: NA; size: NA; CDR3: CASSVGPGDTQYF; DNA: TGTGCCAGCAGCGTAGGCCCGGGGGATACGCAGTATTTT
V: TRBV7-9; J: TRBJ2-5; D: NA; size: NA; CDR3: CASSLFSEETQYF; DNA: TGTGCCAGCAGCTTATTCAGTGAAGAGACCCAGTACTTC
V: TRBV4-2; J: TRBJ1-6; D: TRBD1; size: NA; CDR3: CASSQSAGTGDPTLHF; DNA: TGTGCCAGCAGCCAGAGCGCCGGGACAGGGGACCCGACCCTCCACTTT
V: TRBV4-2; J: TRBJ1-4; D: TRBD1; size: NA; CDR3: CASSQEDRVGEKLFF; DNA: TGTGCCAGCAGCCAAGAGGACAGGGTGGGTGAAAAACTGTTTTTT
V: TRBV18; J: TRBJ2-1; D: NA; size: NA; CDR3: CASSHSPGLAYNEQFF; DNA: TGTGCCAGCTCACACAGCCCGGGACTCGCTTACAATGAGCAGTTCTTC
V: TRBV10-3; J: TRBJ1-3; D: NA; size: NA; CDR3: CAGGAAARSGNTIYF; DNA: TGTGCCGGAGGAGCGGCTGCTCGGTCTGGAAACACCATATATTTT
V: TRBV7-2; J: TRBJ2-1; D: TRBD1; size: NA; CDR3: CASSVTGNNEQFF; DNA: TGTGCCAGCAGCGTGACAGGGAACAATGAGCAGTTCTTC
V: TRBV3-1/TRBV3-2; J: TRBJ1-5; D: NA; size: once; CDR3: CASSQATDQPQHF; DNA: TGTGCCAGCAGCCAAGCTACGGATCAGCCCCAGCATTTT
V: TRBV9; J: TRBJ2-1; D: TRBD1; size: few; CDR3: CASSVRRQGSFF; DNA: TGTGCCAGCAGCGTGAGGAGACAGGGGTCGTTCTTC
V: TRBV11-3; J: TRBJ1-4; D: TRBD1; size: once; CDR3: CASSLGTGDEKLFF; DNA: TGTGCCAGCAGCCTTGGGACAGGGGACGAAAAACTGTTTTTT
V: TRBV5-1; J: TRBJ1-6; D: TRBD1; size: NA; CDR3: CASSSGQGRSPLHF; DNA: TGCGCCAGCAGCTCAGGACAGGGGCGGTCACCCCTCCACTTT
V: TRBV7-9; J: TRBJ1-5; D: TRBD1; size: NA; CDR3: CASSLGDRVNQPQHF; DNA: TGTGCCAGCAGCTTAGGGGACAGGGTAAATCAGCCCCAGCATTTT
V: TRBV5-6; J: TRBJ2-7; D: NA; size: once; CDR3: CASSFAGVRYEQYF; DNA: TGTGCCAGCAGCTTTGCAGGGGTGCGCTACGAGCAGTACTTC
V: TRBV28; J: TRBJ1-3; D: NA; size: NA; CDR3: CATQQNSGNTIYF; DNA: TGTGCCACCCAACAAAACTCTGGAAACACCATATATTTT
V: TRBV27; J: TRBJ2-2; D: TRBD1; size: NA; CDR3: CASSLEFGTGSVGELFF; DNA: TGTGCCAGCAGTTTGGAATTTGGGACAGGGTCGGTCGGGGAGCTGTTTTTT
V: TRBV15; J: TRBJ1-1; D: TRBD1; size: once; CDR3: CATSKDRVTEAFF; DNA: TGTGCCACCAGCAAAGACAGGGTAACTGAAGCTTTCTTT
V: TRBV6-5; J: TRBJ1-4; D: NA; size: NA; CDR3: CASRRGRPEEKLFF; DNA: TGTGCCAGCCGACGCGGGAGGCCGGAAGAAAAACTGTTTTTT
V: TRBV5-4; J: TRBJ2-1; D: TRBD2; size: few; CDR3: CASSLVAGGSHEQFF; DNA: TGTGCCAGCAGCTTGGTAGCGGGAGGGAGCCATGAGCAGTTCTTC
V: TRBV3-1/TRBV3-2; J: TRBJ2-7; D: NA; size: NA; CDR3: CASSQRQTYYEQYF; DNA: TGTGCCAGCAGCCAACGACAGACCTACTACGAGCAGTACTTC
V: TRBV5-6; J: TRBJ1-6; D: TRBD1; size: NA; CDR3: CASSGGTGRPPLHF; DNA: TGTGCCAGCAGCGGGGGGACAGGGCGCCCACCCCTCCACTTT
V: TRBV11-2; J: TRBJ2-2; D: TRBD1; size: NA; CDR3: CASNPGTGNTGELFF; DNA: TGTGCCAGCAACCCCGGGACAGGGAACACCGGGGAGCTGTTTTTT